This T cell receptor (beta chain) was identified in a study of metastatic and nonmetastatic thyroid tumors. Overall study: Patients with malignant and benign thyroid disease provided blood and tumor or nodule tissue, whose repertoires were compared.

In the original processing: Construction of a distant-metastasis classifier for papillary thyroid cancer relied on CDR3 differences across clinicopathological groups. TCRdb re-analyzed the PCR reads through MiXCR. TCRdb's processing, not the study's, gives the V and J calls here. The table shows about 41,000 clones, with 28% occurring only once. Patients were all untreated before their thyroid surgery. Note on this clone: A junction boundary mismatches the germline segment, possibly from a read error.

The length of the CDR3 is 17 residues. Germline V gene lookup returns CDR1 PRHDT and CDR2 FYEKMQ (reference sequence). The source material was blood. The origin of this receptor is a male donor with papillary thyroid cancer or a benign thyroid nodule (not recorded which). Some clones in this sample may be carry-over from other donors' samples. This chain joins TRBV13 and TRBJ2-3; 14 bases map to TRBD2. The CDR3 spells CAISLGLAGAPLDTQYF. The CDR3 bases are TGTGCCATCAGCCTGGGACTAGCGGGAGCCCCACTTGATACGCAGTATTTT.